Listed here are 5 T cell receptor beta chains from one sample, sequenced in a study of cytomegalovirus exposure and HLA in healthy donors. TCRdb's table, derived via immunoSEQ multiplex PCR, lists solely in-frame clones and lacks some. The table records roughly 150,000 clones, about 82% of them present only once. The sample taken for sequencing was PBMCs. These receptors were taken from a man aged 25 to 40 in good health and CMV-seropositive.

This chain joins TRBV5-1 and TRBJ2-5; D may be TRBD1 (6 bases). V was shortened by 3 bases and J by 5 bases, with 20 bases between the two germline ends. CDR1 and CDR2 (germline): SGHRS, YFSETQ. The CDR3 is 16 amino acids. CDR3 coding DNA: TGCGCCAGCAGCTCCGGGACATGGGCCCTTCGGGAGACCCAGTACTTC. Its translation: CASSSGTWALRETQYF.

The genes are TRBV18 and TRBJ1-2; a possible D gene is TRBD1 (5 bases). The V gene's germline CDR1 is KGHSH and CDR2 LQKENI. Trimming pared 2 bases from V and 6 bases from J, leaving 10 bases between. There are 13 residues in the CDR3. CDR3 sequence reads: CASSPEGGDGYTF. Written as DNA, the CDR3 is TGTGCCAGCTCACCAGAAGGAGGGGATGGCTACACCTTC.

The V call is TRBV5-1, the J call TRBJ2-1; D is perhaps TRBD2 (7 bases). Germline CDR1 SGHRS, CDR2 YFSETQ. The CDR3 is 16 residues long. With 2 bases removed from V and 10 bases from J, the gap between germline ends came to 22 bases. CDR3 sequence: CASSFSGGQFSGEQFF. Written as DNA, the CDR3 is TGCGCCAGCAGCTTTTCGGGGGGCCAATTTTCTGGCGAGCAGTTCTTC.

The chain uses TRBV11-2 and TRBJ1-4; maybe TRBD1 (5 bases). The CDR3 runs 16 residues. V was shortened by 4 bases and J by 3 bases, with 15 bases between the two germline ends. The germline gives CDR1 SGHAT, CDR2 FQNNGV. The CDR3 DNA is TGTGCCAGCAGCTATAGAATTACAGGTTCTAATGAAAAACTGTTTTTT. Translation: CASSYRITGSNEKLFF.

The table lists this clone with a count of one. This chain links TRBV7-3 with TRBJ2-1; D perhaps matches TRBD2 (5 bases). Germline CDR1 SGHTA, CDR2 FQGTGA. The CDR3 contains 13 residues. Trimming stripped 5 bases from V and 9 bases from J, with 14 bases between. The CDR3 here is CASSPWPGSEQFF. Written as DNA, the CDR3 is TGTGCCAGCAGCCCTTGGCCGGGGAGTGAGCAGTTCTTC.